This T cell receptor (beta chain) originates from a study of identical twins. TCRdb used MiXCR to reprocess the 5' RACE reads, holding one entry per CDR3 protein. The repertoire consists of 1.5 million to 2 million distinct CDR3 sequences, with less than 40% occurring once and the leading ten covering about 0.27%. With regard to this clonotype: Antigen unknown.

Regarding the study as a whole: Invariant MAIT and iNKT cells may have partly biased zero-insertion analyses.

This receptor was taken from a newborn girl in good health. The sample taken for sequencing was cord blood.

Written as DNA, the CDR3 is TGTGCCAGCACCCTAGCGGGGGCCTACACAGATACGCAGTATTTT. This translates into CASTLAGAYTDTQYF. The genes are TRBV12-3 or TRBV12-4 and TRBJ2-3, with 10 bases matching TRBD2. V was clipped by 7 bases and J by 2 bases; unmatched bases: 6. The CDR3 has 15 residues.